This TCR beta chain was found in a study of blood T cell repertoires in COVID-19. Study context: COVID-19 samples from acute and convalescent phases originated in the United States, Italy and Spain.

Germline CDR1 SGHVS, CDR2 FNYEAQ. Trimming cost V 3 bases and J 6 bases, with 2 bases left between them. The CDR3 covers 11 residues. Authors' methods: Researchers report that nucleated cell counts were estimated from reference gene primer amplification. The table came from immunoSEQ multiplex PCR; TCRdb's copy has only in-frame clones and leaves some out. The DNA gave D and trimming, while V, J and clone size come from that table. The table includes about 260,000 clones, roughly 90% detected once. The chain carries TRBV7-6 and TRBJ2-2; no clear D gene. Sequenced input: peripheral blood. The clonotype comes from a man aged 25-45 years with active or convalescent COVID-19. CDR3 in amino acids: CASSFAGELFF. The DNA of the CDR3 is TGTGCCAGCAGCTTCGCCGGGGAGCTGTTTTTT.